This TCR beta chain was sequenced during a study of blood T cells in healthy people across ages. Study-wide results and limits: Roughly linear declines in TCR beta diversity per million T cells occurred with age.

Trimming took 2 bases from V and 2 from J; bases not matched to a gene: 10. CDR3 length equals 16 residues. Looked up from germline, CDR1 is SGHDT and CDR2 is YYEEEE. A second 7 to 11 cycle PCR used barcoded and J-beta primers. TCRdb independently ran MiXCR on the 5' RACE reads; one entry per CDR3 protein. This sample has fewer than 1.5 million distinct CDR3 sequences, with roughly 40% found just once. To note about this clonotype: The antigen remains undetermined.

This chain connects TRBV5-6 to TRBJ2-7; TRBD1 agrees at 7 bases. Specimen: blood. The clonotype comes from a woman between 18 and 29 years old in good health. The CDR3 here is CASSFSQGIVAYEQYF. The CDR3 DNA reads TGTGCCAGCAGCTTTTCACAGGGGATAGTCGCCTACGAGCAGTACTTC.